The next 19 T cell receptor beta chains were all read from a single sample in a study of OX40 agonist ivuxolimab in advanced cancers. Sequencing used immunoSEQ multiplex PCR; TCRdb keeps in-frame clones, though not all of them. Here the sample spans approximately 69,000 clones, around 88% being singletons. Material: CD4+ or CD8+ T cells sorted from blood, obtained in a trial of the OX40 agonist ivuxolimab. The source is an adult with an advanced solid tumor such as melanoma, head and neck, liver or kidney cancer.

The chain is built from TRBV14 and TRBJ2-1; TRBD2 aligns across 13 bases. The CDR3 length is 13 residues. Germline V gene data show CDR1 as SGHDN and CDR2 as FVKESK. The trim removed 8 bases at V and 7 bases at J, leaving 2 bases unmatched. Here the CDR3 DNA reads TGTGCCAGCGGACTAGCGGGAGCGAATGAGCAGTTCTTC. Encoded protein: CASGLAGANEQFF.

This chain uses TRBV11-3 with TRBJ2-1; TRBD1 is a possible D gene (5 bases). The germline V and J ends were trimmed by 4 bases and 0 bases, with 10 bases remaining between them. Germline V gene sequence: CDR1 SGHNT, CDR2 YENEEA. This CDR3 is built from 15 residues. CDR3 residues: CASSSRVSSYNEQFF. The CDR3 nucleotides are TGTGCCAGCAGCTCCAGGGTCAGCTCCTACAATGAGCAGTTCTTC.

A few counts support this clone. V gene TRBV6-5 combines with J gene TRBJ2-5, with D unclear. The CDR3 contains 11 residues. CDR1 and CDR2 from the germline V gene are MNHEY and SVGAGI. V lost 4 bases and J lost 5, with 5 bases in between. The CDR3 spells CASSWLETQYF. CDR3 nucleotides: TGTGCCAGCAGTTGGTTGGAGACCCAGTACTTC.

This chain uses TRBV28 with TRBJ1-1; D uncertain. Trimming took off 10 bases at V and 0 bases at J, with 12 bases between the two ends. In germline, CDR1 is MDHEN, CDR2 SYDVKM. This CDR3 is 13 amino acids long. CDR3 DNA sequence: TGTGCCATCCTCGACACCTTGAACACTGAAGCTTTCTTT. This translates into CAILDTLNTEAFF.

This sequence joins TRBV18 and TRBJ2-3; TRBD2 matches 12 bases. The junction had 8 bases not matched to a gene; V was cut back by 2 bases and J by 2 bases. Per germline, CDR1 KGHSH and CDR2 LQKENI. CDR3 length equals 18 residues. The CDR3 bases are TGTGCCAGCTCACCAAAGCGGTCTAGCGGGGGGGCCACAGATACGCAGTATTTT. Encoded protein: CASSPKRSSGGATDTQYF.

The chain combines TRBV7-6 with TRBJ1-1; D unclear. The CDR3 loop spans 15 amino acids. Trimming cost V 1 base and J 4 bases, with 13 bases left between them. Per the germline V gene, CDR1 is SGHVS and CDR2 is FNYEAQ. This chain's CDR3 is CASSLEGSRSTEAFF. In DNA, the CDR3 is TGTGCCAGCAGCTTAGAAGGCAGTCGGAGCACTGAAGCTTTCTTT.

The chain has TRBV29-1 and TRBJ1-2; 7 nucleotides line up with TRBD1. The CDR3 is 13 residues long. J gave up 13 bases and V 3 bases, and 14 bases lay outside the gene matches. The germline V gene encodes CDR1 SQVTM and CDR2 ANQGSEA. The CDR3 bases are TGCAGCGTTGAGGGGGGACAGTCCGTAGCCGTCACCTTC. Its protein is CSVEGGQSVAVTF.

CDR3: CASSLGSGGPDGYTF. The CDR3, as DNA: TGTGCCAGCAGCTTGGGGTCGGGAGGGCCTGATGGCTACACCTTC. This sequence joins TRBV7-8 and TRBJ1-2; D remains ambiguous. V shed 3 bases and J shed 6 bases, with 17 bases lying between them. This CDR3 has 15 amino acids. Per germline, CDR1 SGHVS and CDR2 FQNEAQ.

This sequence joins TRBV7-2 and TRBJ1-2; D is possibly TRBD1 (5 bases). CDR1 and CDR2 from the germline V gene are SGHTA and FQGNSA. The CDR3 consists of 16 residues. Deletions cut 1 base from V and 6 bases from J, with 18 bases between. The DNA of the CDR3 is TGTGCCAGCAGCTTAGGGGCAGGGATTTACTTGGATGGCTACACCTTC. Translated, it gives CASSLGAGIYLDGYTF.

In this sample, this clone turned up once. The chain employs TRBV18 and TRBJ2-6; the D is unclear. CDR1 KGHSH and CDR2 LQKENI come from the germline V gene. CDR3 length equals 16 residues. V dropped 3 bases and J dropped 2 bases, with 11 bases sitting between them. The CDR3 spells CASSPTMSAGANVLTF. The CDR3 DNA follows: TGTGCCAGCTCACCCACAATGTCTGCTGGGGCCAACGTCCTGACTTTC.

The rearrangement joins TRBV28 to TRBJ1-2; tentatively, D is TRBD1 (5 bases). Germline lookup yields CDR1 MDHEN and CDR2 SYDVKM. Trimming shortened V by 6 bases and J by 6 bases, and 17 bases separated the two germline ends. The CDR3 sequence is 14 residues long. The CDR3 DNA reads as TGTGCCAGCAGGACCGGGACCTTGTTTGATGGCTACACCTTC. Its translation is CASRTGTLFDGYTF.

In DNA form, the CDR3 reads TGTGCCAGCAGCTTAATGTCCCCCCCGGACACTGAAGCTTTCTTT. As protein: CASSLMSPPDTEAFF. This rearrangement joins TRBV7-3 to TRBJ1-1; D is ambiguous. There are 15 residues in the CDR3. The germline CDR1 and CDR2 sequences are SGHTA and FQGTGA. V shed 1 base and J shed 3 bases, with 12 bases lying between them.

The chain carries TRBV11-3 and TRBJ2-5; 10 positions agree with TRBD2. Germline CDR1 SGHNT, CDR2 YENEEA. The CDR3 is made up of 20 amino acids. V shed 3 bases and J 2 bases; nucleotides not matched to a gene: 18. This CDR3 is CASSFGRISSGGEVQETQYF. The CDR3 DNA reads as TGTGCCAGCAGCTTTGGTCGGATATCCAGCGGGGGGGAGGTTCAAGAGACCCAGTACTTC.

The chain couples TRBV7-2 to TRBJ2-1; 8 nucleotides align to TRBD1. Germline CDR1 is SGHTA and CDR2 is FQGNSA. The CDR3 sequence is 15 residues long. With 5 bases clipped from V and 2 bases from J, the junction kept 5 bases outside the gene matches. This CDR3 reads CASSADRGAYNEQFF. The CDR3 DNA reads TGTGCCAGCAGCGCAGACAGGGGCGCCTACAATGAGCAGTTCTTC.

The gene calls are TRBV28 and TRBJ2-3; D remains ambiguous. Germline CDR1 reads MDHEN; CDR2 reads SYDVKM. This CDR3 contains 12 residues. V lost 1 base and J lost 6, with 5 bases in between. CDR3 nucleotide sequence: TGTGCCAGCAGTTTATCTTGGGATACGCAGTATTTT. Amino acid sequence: CASSLSWDTQYF.

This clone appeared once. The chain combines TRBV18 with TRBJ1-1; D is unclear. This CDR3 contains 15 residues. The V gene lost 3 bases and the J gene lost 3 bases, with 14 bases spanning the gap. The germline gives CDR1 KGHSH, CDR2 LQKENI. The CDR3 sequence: CASSPRMGSDTEAFF. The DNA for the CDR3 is TGTGCCAGCTCACCTAGGATGGGTTCGGACACTGAAGCTTTCTTT.

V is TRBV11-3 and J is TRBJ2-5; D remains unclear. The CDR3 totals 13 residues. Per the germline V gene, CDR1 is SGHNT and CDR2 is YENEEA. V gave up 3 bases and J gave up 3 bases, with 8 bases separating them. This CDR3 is CASSLGKKETQYF. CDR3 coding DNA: TGTGCCAGCAGCTTGGGTAAAAAAGAGACCCAGTACTTC.

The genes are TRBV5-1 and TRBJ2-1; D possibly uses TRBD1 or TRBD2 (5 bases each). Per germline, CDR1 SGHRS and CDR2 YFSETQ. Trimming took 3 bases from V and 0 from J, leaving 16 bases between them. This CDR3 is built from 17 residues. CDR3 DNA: TGCGCCAGCAGCTCTCAGGGCACGGGAAGCTCCTACAATGAGCAGTTCTTC. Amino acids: CASSSQGTGSSYNEQFF.

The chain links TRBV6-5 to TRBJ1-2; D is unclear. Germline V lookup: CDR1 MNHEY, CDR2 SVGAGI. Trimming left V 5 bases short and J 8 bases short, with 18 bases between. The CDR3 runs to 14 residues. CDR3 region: CASSKTLAGNGYTF. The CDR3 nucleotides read TGTGCCAGCAGTAAGACTTTGGCGGGAAACGGCTACACCTTC.